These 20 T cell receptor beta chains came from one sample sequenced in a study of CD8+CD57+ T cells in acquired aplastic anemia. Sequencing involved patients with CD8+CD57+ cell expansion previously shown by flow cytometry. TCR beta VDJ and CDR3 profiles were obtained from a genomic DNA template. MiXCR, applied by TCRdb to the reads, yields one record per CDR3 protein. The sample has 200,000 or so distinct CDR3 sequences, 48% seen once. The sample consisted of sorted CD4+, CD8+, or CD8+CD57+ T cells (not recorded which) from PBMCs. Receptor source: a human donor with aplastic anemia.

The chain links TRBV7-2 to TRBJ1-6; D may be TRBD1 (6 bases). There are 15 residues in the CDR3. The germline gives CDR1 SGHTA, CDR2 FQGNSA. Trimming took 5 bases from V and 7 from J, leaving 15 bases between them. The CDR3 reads CASSPSAGENSPLHF. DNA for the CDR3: TGTGCCAGCAGCCCTAGCGCAGGGGAGAATTCACCCCTCCACTTT.

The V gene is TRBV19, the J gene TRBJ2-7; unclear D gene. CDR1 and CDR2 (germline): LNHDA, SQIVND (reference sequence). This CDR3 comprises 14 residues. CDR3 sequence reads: CTGSPTKTVYEQYF. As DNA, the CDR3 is TGTACCGGTAGTCCTACCAAAACAGTATACGAGCAGTACTTC.

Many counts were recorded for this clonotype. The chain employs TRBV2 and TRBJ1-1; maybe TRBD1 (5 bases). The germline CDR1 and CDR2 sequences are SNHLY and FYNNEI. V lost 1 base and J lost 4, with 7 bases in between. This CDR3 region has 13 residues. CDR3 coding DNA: TGTGCCAGCAGTGAAGAAGGGGCCACTGAAGCTTTCTTT. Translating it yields CASSEEGATEAFF. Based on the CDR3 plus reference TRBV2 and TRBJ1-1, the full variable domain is EPEVTQTPSHQVTQMGQEVILRCVPISNHLYFYWYRQILGQKVEFLVSFYNNEISEKSEIFDDQFSVERPDGSNFTLKIRSTKLEDSAMYFCASSEEGATEAFFGQGTRLTVV.

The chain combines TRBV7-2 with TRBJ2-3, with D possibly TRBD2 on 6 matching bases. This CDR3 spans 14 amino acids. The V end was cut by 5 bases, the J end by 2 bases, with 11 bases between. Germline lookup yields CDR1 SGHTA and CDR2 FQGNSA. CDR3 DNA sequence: TGTGCCAGCAGCACCTGGGACTTCACAGATACGCAGTATTTT. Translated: CASSTWDFTDTQYF.

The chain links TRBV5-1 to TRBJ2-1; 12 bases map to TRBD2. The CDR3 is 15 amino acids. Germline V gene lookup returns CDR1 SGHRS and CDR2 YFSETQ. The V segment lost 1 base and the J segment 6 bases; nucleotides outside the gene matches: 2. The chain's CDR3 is CASSLMTSGSNEQFF. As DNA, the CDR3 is TGCGCCAGCAGCTTGATGACTAGCGGGAGCAATGAGCAGTTCTTC.

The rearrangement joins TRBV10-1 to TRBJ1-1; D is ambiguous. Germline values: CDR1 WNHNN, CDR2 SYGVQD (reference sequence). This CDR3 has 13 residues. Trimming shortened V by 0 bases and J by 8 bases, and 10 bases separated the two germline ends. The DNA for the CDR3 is TGCGCCAGCAGTGAGTCGGGAGGTATGGAAGCTTTCTTT. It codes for CASSESGGMEAFF.

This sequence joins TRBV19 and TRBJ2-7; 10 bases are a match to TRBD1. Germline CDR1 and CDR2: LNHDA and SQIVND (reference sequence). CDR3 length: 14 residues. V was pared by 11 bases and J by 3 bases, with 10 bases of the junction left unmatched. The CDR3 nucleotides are TGTGCCCGACGGGGACAGGGGATTTTCTACGAGCAGTACTTC. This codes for CARRGQGIFYEQYF.

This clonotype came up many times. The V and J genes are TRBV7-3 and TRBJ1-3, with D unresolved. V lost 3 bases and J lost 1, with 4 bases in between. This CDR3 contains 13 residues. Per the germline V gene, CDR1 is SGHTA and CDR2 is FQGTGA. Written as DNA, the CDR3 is TGTGCCAGCAGCTTCGCGTCTGGAAACACCATATATTTT. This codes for CASSFASGNTIYF. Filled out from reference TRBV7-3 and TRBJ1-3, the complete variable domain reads GAGVSQTPSNKVTEKGKYVELRCDPISGHTALYWYRQSLGQGPEFLIYFQGTGAADDSGLPNDRFFAVRPEGSVSTLKIQRTERGDSAVYLCASSFASGNTIYFGEGSWLTVV.

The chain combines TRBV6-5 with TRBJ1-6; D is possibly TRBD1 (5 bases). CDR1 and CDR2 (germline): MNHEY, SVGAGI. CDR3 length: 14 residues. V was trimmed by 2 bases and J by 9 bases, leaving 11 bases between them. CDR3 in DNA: TGTGCCAGCAGTTACGGTCAGGGTAGTTCACCCCTCCACTTT. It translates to CASSYGQGSSPLHF.

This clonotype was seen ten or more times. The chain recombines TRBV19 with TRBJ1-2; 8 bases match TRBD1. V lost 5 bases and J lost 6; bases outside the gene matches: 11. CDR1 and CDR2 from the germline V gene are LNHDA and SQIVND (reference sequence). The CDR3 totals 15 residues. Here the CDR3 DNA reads TGTGCCAGTAGTGCCGGGACAGGTCGTCGGGATGGCTACACCTTC. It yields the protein CASSAGTGRRDGYTF.

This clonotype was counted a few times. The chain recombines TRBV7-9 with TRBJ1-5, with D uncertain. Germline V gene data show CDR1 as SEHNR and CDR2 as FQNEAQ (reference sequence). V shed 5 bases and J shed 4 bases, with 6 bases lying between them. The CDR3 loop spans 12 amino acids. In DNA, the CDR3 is TGTGCCAGCAGCCCACATAATCAGCCCCAGCATTTT. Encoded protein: CASSPHNQPQHF.

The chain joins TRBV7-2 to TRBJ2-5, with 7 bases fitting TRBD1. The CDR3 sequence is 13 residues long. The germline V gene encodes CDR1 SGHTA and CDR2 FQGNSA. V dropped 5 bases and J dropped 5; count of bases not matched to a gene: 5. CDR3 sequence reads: CASSQNRGETQYF. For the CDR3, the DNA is TGTGCCAGCAGCCAGAACAGGGGTGAGACCCAGTACTTC.

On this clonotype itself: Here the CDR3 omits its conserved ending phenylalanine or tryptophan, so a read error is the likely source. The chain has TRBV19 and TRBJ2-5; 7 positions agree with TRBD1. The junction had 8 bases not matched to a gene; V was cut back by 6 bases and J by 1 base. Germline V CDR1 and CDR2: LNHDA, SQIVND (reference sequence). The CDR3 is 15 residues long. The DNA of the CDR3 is TGTGCCAGTAGAGAAGTGGGACAGATCCAAGAGACCCAGTACCTC. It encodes CASREVGQIQETQYL.

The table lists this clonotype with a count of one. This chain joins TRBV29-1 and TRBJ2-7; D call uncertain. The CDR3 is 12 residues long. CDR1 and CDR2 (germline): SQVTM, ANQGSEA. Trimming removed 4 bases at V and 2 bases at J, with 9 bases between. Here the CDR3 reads CSVGIGTYEQYF. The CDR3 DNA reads TGCAGCGTTGGGATTGGTACCTACGAGCAGTACTTC.

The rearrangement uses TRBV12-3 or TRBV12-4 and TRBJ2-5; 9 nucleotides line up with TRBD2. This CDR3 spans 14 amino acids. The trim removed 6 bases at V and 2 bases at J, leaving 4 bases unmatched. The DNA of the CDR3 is TGTGCCAGCAGCCAAGCGGGGGGTCAAGAGACCCAGTACTTC. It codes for CASSQAGGQETQYF.

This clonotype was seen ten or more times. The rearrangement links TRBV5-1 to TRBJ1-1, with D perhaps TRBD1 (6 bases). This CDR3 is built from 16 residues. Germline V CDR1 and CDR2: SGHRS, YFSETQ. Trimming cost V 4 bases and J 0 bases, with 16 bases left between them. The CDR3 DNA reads TGCGCCAGCAGCATAGATCCAGGGGCGTTGAACACTGAAGCTTTCTTT. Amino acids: CASSIDPGALNTEAFF.

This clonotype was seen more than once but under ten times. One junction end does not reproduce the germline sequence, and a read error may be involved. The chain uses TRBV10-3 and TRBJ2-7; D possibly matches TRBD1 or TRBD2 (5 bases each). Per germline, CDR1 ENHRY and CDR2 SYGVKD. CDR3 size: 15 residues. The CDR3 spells CAISESEAGSYERYF. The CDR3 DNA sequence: TGTGCCATCAGTGAGTCGGAGGCAGGGTCCTACGAGCGGTACTTC.

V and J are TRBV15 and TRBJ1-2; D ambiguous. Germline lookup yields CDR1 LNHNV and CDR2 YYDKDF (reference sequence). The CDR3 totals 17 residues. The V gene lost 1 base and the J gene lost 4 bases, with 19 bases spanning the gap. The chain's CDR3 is CATSRAPYKPSPYGYTF. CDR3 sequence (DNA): TGTGCCACCAGCAGAGCACCGTATAAGCCCTCCCCCTATGGCTACACCTTC.

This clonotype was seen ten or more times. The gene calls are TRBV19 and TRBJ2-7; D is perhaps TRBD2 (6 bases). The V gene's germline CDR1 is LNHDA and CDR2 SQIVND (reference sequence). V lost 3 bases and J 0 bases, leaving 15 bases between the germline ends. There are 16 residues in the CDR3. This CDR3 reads CASSMRAGPSSYEQYF. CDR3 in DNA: TGTGCCAGTAGTATGAGGGCGGGACCGAGCTCCTACGAGCAGTACTTC.

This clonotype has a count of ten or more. CDR3 amino acids: CASSGPAPKRNTEAFF. In DNA form, the CDR3 reads TGTGCCAGCAGTGGTCCCGCCCCCAAGAGAAACACTGAAGCTTTCTTT. This chain uses TRBV25-1 with TRBJ1-1, with D unclear. The CDR3 consists of 16 residues. The germline V and J ends were trimmed by 4 bases and 2 bases, with 17 bases remaining between them. Germline values: CDR1 MGHDK, CDR2 SYGVNS.